The 2 T cell receptor beta chains listed next were all sequenced from one sample in a study of cytomegalovirus exposure and HLA in healthy donors. PCR used 60 Vbeta primers and 13 Jbeta primers. The data were produced by immunoSEQ multiplex PCR, yet TCRdb's version contains in-frame clones alone and is incomplete. This specimen shows 130,000 to 150,000 clones; the ten leading clones hold approximately 2.5%. Sequencing used PBMCs. The receptor set was obtained from a man aged 35 to 55 in good health and CMV-seronegative.

Comment on this clone: The junction departs from the called germline gene at one end, perhaps through a read error. The rearrangement joins TRBV29-1 to TRBJ1-3; D is unclear. The CDR3 runs to 13 residues. Germline V gene sequence: CDR1 SQVTM, CDR2 ANQGSEA. The CDR3 DNA is TGCAGCGCCTACCGGGGAACTGGAGACACCATATATTTT. Residues: CSAYRGTGDTIYF.

V usage is TRBV5-1 and J usage is TRBJ2-6, with D tentatively TRBD1 (6 bases). V was cut by 9 bases and J by 0 bases, with 10 bases left in between. The CDR3 consists of 14 residues. CDR1 is SGHRS, CDR2 YFSETQ, per germline. The CDR3 DNA reads as TGCGCCACCCAGGACAGCTCTGGGGCCAACGTCCTGACTTTC. It is translated as CATQDSSGANVLTF.